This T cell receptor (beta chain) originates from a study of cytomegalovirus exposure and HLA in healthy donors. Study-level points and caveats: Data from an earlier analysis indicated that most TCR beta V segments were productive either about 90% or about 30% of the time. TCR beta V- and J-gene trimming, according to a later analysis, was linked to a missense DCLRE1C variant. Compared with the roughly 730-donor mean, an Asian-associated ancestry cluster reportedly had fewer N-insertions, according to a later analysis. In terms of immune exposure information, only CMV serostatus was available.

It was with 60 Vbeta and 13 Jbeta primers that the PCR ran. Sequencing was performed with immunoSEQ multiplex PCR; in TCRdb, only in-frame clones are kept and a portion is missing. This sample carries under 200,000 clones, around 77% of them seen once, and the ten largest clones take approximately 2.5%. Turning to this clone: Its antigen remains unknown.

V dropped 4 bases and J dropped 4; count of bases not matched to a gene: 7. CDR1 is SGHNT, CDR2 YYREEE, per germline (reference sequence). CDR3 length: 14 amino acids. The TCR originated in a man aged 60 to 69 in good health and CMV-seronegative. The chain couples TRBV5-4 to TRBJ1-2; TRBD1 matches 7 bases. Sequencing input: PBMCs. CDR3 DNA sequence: TGTGCCAGCAGCCCAAGACAGGGTGTCTATGGCTACACCTTC. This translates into CASSPRQGVYGYTF.